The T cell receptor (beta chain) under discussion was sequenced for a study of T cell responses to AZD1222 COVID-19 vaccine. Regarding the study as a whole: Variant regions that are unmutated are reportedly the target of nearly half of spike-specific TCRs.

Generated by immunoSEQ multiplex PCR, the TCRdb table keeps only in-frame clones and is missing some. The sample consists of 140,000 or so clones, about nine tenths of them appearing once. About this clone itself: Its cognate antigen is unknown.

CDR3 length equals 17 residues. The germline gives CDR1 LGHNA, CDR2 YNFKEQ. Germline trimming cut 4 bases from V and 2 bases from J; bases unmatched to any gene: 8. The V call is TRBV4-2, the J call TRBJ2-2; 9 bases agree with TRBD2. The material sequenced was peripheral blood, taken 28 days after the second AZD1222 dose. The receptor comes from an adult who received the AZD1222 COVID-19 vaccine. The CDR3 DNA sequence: TGTGCCAGCAGCCCGCGGGTGCGGGAGGGAAACACCGGGGAGCTGTTTTTT. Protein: CASSPRVREGNTGELFF.